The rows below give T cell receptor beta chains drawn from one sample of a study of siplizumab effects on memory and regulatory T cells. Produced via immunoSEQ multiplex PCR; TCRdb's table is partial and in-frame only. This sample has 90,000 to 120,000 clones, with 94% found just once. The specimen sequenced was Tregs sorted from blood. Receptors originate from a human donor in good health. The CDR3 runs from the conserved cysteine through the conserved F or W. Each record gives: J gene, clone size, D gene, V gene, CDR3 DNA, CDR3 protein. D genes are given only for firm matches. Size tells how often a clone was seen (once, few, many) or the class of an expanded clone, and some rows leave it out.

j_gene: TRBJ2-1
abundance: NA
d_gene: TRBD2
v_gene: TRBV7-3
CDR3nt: TGTGCCAGCAGCCCTTTCTTAACTAGCGGGAGTCCCGATGAGCAGTTCTTC
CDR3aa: CASSPFLTSGSPDEQFF

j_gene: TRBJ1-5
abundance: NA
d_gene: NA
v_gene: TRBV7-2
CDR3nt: TGTGCCAGCAGCCACAGGTCCCATAATCAGCCCCAGCATTTT
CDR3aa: CASSHRSHNQPQHF

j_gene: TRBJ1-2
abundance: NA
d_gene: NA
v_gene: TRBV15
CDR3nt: TGTGCCACCAGCAGAGGGGTCGGGACATTAGGCTACACCTTC
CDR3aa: CATSRGVGTLGYTF

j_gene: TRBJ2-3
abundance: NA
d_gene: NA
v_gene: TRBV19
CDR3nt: TGTGCCAGTAGTGCTCACCGTGCAGATACGCAGTATTTT
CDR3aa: CASSAHRADTQYF

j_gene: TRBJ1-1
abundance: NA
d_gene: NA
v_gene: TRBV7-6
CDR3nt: TGTGCCAGCAGAGGACTACAGGGAATGAACACTGAAGCTTTCTTT
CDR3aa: CASRGLQGMNTEAFF

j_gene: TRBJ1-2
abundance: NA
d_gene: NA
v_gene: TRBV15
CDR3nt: TGTGCCACCTCCCAAAAGAGGAACTATGGCTACACCTTC
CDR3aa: CATSQKRNYGYTF

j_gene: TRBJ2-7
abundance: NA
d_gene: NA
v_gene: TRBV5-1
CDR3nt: TGCGCCAGCAGCTCGAGCCAGCCGTTGTACGAGCAGTACTTC
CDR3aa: CASSSSQPLYEQYF

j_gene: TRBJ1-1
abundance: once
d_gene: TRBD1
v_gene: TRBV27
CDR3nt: TGTGCCAGCAGACAGGGGGGTAGCACTGAAGCTTTCTTT
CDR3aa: CASRQGGSTEAFF

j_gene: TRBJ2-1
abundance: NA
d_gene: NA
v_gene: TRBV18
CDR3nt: TGTGCCAGCTCACCCGGGACAAACTACAATGAGCAGTTCTTC
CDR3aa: CASSPGTNYNEQFF

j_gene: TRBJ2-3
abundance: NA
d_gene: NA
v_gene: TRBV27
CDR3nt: TGTGCCAGCACTGTAACAGGGACCAATACGCAGTATTTT
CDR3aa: CASTVTGTNTQYF

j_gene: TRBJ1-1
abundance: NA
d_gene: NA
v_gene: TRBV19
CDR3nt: TGTGCCAGTATAGGTATAGGGACCATGAACACTGAAGCTTTCTTT
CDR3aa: CASIGIGTMNTEAFF

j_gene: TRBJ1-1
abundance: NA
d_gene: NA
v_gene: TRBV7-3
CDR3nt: TGTGCCAGCAGCTTACAGGGGAACACTGAAGCTTTCTTT
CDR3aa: CASSLQGNTEAFF

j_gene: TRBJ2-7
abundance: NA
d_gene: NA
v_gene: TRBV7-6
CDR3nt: TGTGCCAGCAGCTTTTCCGACGAGCAGTACTTC
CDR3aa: CASSFSDEQYF

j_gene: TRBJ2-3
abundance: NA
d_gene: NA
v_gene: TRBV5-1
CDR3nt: TGCGCCAGCAGCTTGGTTACCGGGGAGGCAGATACGCAGTATTTT
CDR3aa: CASSLVTGEADTQYF

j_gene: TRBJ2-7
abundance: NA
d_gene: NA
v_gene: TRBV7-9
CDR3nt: TGTGCCAGCAGCTTGAAATACGAGCAGTACTTC
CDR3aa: CASSLKYEQYF

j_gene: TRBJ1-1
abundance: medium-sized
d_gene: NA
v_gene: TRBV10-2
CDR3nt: TGCGCCAGCAAACGGGAGTTGAAGGACACTGAAGCTTTCTTT
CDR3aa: CASKRELKDTEAFF

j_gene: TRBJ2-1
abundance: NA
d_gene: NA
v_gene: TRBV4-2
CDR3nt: TGTGCCAGCAGCGCTATATTACGGGCCCGCCCGGTTAATGAGCAGTTCTTC
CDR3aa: CASSAILRARPVNEQFF

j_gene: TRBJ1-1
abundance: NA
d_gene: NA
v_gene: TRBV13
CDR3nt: TGTGCCAGCAGCTTACTAGACAGAACTAACACTGAAGCTTTCTTT
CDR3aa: CASSLLDRTNTEAFF

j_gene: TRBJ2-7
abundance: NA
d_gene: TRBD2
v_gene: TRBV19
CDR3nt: TGTGCCAGTAGTATGGGCCTAGCGGGACTGGACGAGCAGTACTTC
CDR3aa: CASSMGLAGLDEQYF

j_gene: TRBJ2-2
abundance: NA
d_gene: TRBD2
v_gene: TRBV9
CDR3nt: TGTGCCAGCAGCCTTCGTCTAGCGGGAAGGAACACCGGGGAGCTGTTTTTT
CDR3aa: CASSLRLAGRNTGELFF

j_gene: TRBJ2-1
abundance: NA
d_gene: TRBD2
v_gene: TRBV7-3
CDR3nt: TGTGCCAGCAGCAAGCGGGAGGGAGACTACAATGAGCAGTTCTTC
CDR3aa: CASSKREGDYNEQFF

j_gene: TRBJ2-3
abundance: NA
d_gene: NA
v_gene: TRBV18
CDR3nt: TGTGCCAGCTCACCTCTAGCGCTTAGGCGCACAGATACGCAGTATTTT
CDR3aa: CASSPLALRRTDTQYF

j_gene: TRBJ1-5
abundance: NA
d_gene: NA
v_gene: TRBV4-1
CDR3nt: TGCGCCAGCAGCCAAGAGGGGGGCTGGCTGACTCAGCCCCAGCATTTT
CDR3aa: CASSQEGGWLTQPQHF

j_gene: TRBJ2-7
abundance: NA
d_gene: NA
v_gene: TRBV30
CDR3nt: TGTGCCTGGAGTGTGGTGGGTGGGGCCTCCTACGAGCAGTACTTC
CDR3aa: CAWSVVGGASYEQYF

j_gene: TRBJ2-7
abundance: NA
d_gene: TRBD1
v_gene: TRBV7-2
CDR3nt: TGTGCCAGCAGCCCCCGGGGACAGGGGTTATCCGAGCAGTACTTC
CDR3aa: CASSPRGQGLSEQYF

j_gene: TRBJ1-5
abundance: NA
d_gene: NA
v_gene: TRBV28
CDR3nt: TGTGCCAGCAGGTCCGGGACACGTAACAATCAGCCCCAGCATTTT
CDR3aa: CASRSGTRNNQPQHF

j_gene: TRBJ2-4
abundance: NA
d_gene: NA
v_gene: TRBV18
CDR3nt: TGTGCCAGCTCTCAGGGAGTACTCGGGGAAAACATTCAGTACTTC
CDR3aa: CASSQGVLGENIQYF

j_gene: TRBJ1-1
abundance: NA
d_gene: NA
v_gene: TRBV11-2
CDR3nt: TGTGCCAGCAGCTTTCTAGGGAGAGGGGTGAACACTGAAGCTTTCTTT
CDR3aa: CASSFLGRGVNTEAFF

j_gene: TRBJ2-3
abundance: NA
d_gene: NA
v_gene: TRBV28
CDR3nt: TGTGCCAGCAGTTTCAATAGGGGAAGGGCCCTCACAGATACGCAGTATTTT
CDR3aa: CASSFNRGRALTDTQYF

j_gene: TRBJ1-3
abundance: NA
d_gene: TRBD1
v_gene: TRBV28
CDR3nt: TGTGCCATCCGAGGGACAGCTGGAAACACCATATATTTT
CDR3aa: CAIRGTAGNTIYF

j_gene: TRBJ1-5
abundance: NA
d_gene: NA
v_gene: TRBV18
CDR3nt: TGTGCCAGCTCACCGGACAGCGATAATCAGCCCCAGCATTTT
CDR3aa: CASSPDSDNQPQHF

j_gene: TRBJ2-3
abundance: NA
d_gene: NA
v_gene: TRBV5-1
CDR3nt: TGCGCCAGCAGCTTGGATGGGCGGCTAGCGAGCACAGATACGCAGTATTTT
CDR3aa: CASSLDGRLASTDTQYF

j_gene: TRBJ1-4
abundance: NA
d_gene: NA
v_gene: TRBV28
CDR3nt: TGTGCCAGCAGTTTTCGGGGTATTGAGGAAAAACTGTTTTTT
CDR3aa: CASSFRGIEEKLFF

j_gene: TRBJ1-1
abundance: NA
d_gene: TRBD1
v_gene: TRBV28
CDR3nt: TGTGCCAGCAGTTCGTCCGGGACAGGATTTTACACTGAAGCTTTCTTT
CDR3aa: CASSSSGTGFYTEAFF

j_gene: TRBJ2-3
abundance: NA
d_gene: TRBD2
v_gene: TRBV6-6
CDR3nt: TGTGCCAGCTATGAAGCGGGATCCACAGATACGCAGTATTTT
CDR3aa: CASYEAGSTDTQYF

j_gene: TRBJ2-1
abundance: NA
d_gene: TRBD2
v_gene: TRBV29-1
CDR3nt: TGCAGCGTTCAGCGGGATTGGGACAATGAGCAGTTCTTC
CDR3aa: CSVQRDWDNEQFF

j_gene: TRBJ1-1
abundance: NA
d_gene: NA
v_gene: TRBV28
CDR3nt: TGTGCCAGCGGTGGACCTGTAGGCGGCGGGAACACTGAAGCTTTCTTT
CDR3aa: CASGGPVGGGNTEAFF

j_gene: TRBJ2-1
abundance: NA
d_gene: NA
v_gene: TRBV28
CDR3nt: TGTGCCAGCAGTTTAGCCGGGCGGGGCTCCCGTTACAATGAGCAGTTCTTC
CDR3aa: CASSLAGRGSRYNEQFF

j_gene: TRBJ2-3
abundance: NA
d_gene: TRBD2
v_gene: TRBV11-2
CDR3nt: TGTGCCAGCAGCTCCGGGACTAGCGGGATGTTGATGGATACGCAGTATTTT
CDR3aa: CASSSGTSGMLMDTQYF

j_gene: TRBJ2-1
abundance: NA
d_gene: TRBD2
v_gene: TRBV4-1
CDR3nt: TGCGCCAGCAGCCCACCGGGTACTAGCGGTAACAATGAGCAGTTCTTC
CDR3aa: CASSPPGTSGNNEQFF

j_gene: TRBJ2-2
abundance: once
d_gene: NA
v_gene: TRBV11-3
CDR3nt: TGTGCCAGCAGCTTATCCAACAGCTACACCGGGGAGCTGTTTTTT
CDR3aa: CASSLSNSYTGELFF

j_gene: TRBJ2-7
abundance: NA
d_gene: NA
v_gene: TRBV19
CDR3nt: TGTGCCAGTAGTGTGCGGCGGGATCCATACGAGCAGTACTTC
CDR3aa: CASSVRRDPYEQYF

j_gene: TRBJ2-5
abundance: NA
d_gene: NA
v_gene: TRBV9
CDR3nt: TGTGCCAGCAGCGCTTCCTCCGCCGGCCTCGCCCAAGAGACCCAGTACTTC
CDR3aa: CASSASSAGLAQETQYF

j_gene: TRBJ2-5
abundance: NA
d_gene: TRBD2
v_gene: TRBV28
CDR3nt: TGTGCCAGCAGTTTACTAGCGGGTAGCCAAGAGACCCAGTACTTC
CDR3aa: CASSLLAGSQETQYF

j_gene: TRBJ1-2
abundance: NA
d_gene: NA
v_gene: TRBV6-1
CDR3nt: TGTGCCAGCAGTCGGGACCTACGGTCGGGCGGCTACACCTTC
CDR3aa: CASSRDLRSGGYTF

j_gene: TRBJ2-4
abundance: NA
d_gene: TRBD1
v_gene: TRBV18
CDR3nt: TGTGCCAGCTCACCCAGCCGACAGGGCGGCGGAGTTCCCAAAAACATTCAGTACTTC
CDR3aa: CASSPSRQGGGVPKNIQYF

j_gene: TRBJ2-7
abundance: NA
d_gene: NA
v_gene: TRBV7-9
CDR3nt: TGTGCCAGCAGCTTAGTTTATGGGGCAGGGATACCCTACGAGCAGTACTTC
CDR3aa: CASSLVYGAGIPYEQYF

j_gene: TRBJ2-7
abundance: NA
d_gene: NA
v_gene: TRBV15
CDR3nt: TGTGCCACCAGCAGAGTAGCGACAGAGACCTACGAGCAGTACTTC
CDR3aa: CATSRVATETYEQYF

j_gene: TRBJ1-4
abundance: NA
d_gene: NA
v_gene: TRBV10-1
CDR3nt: TGCGCCGTTGGGCAGGTTAGAAATGAAAAACTGTTTTTT
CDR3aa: CAVGQVRNEKLFF

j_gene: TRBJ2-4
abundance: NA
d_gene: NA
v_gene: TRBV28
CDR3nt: TGTGCCAGTAGGACAGCTCTAGCCAAAAACATTCAGTACTTC
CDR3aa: CASRTALAKNIQYF

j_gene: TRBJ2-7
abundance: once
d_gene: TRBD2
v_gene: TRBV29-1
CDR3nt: TGCAGCGTACGCTTCGGGACTAGCGCCTACGAGCAGTACTTC
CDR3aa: CSVRFGTSAYEQYF

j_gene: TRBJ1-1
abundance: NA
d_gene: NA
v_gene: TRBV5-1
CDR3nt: TGCGCCAGCAGTTTGATGGGGGCGATTGAAGCTTTCTTT
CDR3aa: CASSLMGAIEAFF

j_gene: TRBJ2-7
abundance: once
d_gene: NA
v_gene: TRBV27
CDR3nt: TGTGCCAGCAGTAGGGCTCAGGGGGGAGGTCGGTTGGTCTACGAGCAGTACTTC
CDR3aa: CASSRAQGGGRLVYEQYF